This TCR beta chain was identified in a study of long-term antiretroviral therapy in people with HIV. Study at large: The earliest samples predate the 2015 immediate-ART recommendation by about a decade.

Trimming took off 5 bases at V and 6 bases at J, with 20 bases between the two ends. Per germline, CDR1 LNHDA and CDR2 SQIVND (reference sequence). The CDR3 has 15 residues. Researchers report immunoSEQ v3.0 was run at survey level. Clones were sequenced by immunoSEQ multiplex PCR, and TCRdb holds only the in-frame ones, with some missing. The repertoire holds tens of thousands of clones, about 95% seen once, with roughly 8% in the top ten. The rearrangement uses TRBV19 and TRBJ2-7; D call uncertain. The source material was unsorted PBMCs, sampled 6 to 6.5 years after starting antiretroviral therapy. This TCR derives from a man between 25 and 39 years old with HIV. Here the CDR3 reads CASSLSVLTRTEQYF. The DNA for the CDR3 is TGTGCCAGTAGTTTATCCGTACTAACAAGGACCGAGCAGTACTTC.